The clone carrying this TCR beta chain was found a few times. These data are taken from a study of patients and donors after allogeneic stem cell transplantation. This CDR3 contains 13 residues. V was pared by 5 bases and J by 8 bases, with 13 bases between. Per the germline V gene, CDR1 is SGHTA and CDR2 is FQGTGA. TCRdb used MiXCR to reprocess the RT-PCR reads, holding one entry per CDR3 protein. Of about a million distinct CDR3 sequences in the sample, over 15% were seen once. The sequenced sample consisted of blood, either unsorted or a sorted T cell fraction (not recorded which). The chain recombines TRBV7-3 with TRBJ1-5, with D unresolved. This receptor was obtained from a human donor who was either an allogeneic HSCT recipient or a stem cell or donor lymphocyte infusion donor (not recorded which). It is not recorded whose cells these are; they may come from a transplant donor. CDR3 residues: CASSRSSLEPQHF. CDR3 nucleotide sequence: TGTGCCAGCAGCCGCAGTTCCTTGGAGCCCCAGCATTTT.